This is a list of T cell receptor beta chains from one sample in a study of T cells in Graves' hyperthyroidism and ophthalmopathy. One entry per CDR3 protein, called by TCRdb with MiXCR from the multiplex PCR reads. The repertoire holds roughly 380,000 distinct CDR3 sequences, 11% to 15% seen once, with approximately 9.9% in the top ten. Material: blood. The receptors here all came from a woman aged 55-70 years with Graves' hyperthyroidism. Both conserved end residues are part of each CDR3. The D gene is left open where the match is weak. Size tells how often a clone was seen (once, few, many) or the class of an expanded clone, and some rows leave it out.

j_call clone_size v_call d_call cdr3_nt cdr3_aa
TRBJ2-1 once TRBV7-3 TRBD2 TGTGCCAGCAGCTTAACCGGACTTTCCGCGGGAGGGGGCCTCTCCTACAATGAGCAGTTCTTC CASSLTGLSAGGGLSYNEQFF
TRBJ1-2 many TRBV7-8 - TGTGCCAGCAGCACAAGGCCCGACTATGGCTACACCTTC CASSTRPDYGYTF
TRBJ2-1 few TRBV5-5 TRBD2 TGTGCCAGCAGCTCGGGACCTAGCGGTTATGAGCAGTTCTTC CASSSGPSGYEQFF
TRBJ2-3 - TRBV15 - TGTGCCACCAGCAGAGAGTCGGCAGATACGCAGTATTTT CATSRESADTQYF
TRBJ2-2 - TRBV11-2 - TGTGCCAGCAGCTCCGTGGGGATGAACACCGGGGAGCTGTTTTTT CASSSVGMNTGELFF
TRBJ2-6 few TRBV6-1 TRBD1 TGTGCCAGCAGTGACCGGGACAGGGAATCGGGGGCCAACGTCCTGACTTTC CASSDRDRESGANVLTF
TRBJ2-4 few TRBV20-1 - TGCAGTGCTACCACCAGACCCCTAGCAGCCAAAAACATTCAGTACTTC CSATTRPLAAKNIQYF
TRBJ2-7 many TRBV29-1 - TGCAGCGCAGCCAGACCGGGACCCCTAACCTACGAGCAGTACTTC CSAARPGPLTYEQYF
TRBJ2-5 - TRBV2 TRBD2 TGTGCCAGCAGGGGGGGGGGCGGGAGGGCTGAAGAGACCCAGTACTTC CASRGGGGRAEETQYF
TRBJ1-1 many TRBV20-1 TRBD1 TGCAGTGCTAGAGAAAACAGGGGTGAAGCTTTCTTT CSARENRGEAFF
TRBJ2-7 - TRBV6-1 - TGTGCCAGCAGTGAAGCTGGGGGGCAGTACTTC CASSEAGGQYF
TRBJ1-3 many TRBV2 - TGTGCCAGCAGTCCACTCAACTCTGGAAACACCATATATTTT CASSPLNSGNTIYF
TRBJ2-1 many TRBV20-1 TRBD1 TGCAGTGCAAACGGACAGGGCGCATACAATGAGCAGTTCTTC CSANGQGAYNEQFF
TRBJ2-3 many TRBV2 TRBD2 TGTGCCAGCAGTGAACCAAGCGGGAGAGGACGCACAGATACGCAGTATTTT CASSEPSGRGRTDTQYF
TRBJ2-7 - TRBV5-5 - TGTGCCAGCAGCTTCTCGGGGCTACCAACCTACGAGCAGTACTTC CASSFSGLPTYEQYF
TRBJ2-1 many TRBV11-3 - TGTGCCAGCAGCTTACCCGGCAGTGTCAATGAGCAGTTCTTC CASSLPGSVNEQFF